These 8 T cell receptor beta chains were sequenced from one sample in a study of shared clonotypes between healthy human individuals. The data were produced by immunoSEQ multiplex PCR, yet TCRdb's version contains in-frame clones alone and is incomplete. The repertoire holds over 1.5 million clones, with around 98% as singletons. The sequenced material came from naive CD4+ T cells sorted from blood. Subset noted: CD45RA+ positively selected. Receptors originate from a man younger than 40 in good health.

This sequence joins TRBV16 and TRBJ1-5; D perhaps matches TRBD1 (6 bases). V lost 1 base and J lost 4, with 11 bases in between. This CDR3 is 15 amino acids long. Germline loops: CDR1 KGHSY, CDR2 FQNENV. The CDR3 bases are TGTGCCAGCAGCCAATTGACAGGTGGGAATCAGCCCCAGCATTTT. Amino acid sequence: CASSQLTGGNQPQHF.

This clone was picked up one time. The chain has TRBV4-1 and TRBJ1-1, with D perhaps TRBD1 (5 bases). With 0 bases removed from V and 4 bases from J, the gap between germline ends came to 18 bases. From germline, CDR1 is MGHRA and CDR2 YSYEKL. The CDR3 totals 17 residues. The chain's CDR3 is CASSQDLGPGYGTEAFF. Here the CDR3 DNA reads TGCGCCAGCAGCCAAGATCTAGGGCCAGGGTATGGCACTGAAGCTTTCTTT.

This clone was picked up one time. The gene calls are TRBV19 and TRBJ2-7, with D perhaps assigned TRBD1 or TRBD2 (5 bases each). The CDR3 loop spans 17 amino acids. Trimming left V 5 bases short and J 1 base short, with 21 bases between. Germline V lookup: CDR1 LNHDA, CDR2 SQIVND (reference sequence). The CDR3 loop reads CASSQRVPGRISYEQYF. The DNA for the CDR3 is TGTGCCAGTAGTCAGCGAGTCCCGGGACGGATTTCCTACGAGCAGTACTTC.

This chain uses TRBV28 with TRBJ2-7, with 9 bases identical to TRBD1. V lost 5 bases and J lost 5; bases outside the gene matches: 10. Germline V gene sequence: CDR1 MDHEN, CDR2 SYDVKM. The CDR3 loop spans 15 amino acids. CDR3 in amino acids: CASSVTGGSVNEQYF. CDR3 coding DNA: TGTGCCAGCAGTGTGACAGGGGGATCGGTGAACGAGCAGTACTTC.

The chain's CDR3 is CASSRGNGNTIYF. The CDR3 DNA sequence: TGTGCCAGCAGCAGGGGGAATGGAAACACCATATATTTT. V gene TRBV6-5 combines with J gene TRBJ1-3; TRBD1 matches at 7 bases. V gave up 6 bases and J gave up 3 bases; unmatched junction bases: 2. The CDR3 runs to 13 residues. CDR1 MNHEY and CDR2 SVGAGI come from the germline V gene.

Points on this clone: Distinct nucleotide sequences in the sample also encode this CDR3. This chain uses TRBV5-6 with TRBJ2-7, with 12 bases that match TRBD1. The CDR3 loop spans 15 amino acids. Germline CDR1 reads SGHDT; CDR2 reads YYEEEE. After removal of 1 base from V and 4 bases from J, the junction contained 3 bases not matched to a gene. The DNA for the CDR3 is TGTGCCAGCAGCTTGCTGGGACAGGGGGCTTACGAGCAGTACTTC. Its protein is CASSLLGQGAYEQYF. Full variable domain (outside the CDR3, taken from reference TRBV5-6 and TRBJ2-7): DAGVTQSPTHLIKTRGQQVTLRCSPKSGHDTVSWYQQALGQGPQFIFQYYEEEERQRGNFPDRFSGHQFPNYSSELNVNALLLGDSALYLCASSLLGQGAYEQYFGPGTRLTVT.

This rearrangement joins TRBV9 to TRBJ2-7; 7 bases agree with TRBD2. There are 12 residues in the CDR3. V lost 0 bases and J lost 10; bases outside the gene matches: 4. Germline V gene sequence: CDR1 SGDLS, CDR2 YYNGEE. The chain's CDR3 is CASSVGTGLQYF. In DNA form, the CDR3 reads TGTGCCAGCAGCGTAGGAACGGGACTACAGTACTTC.

The chain is built from TRBV10-3 and TRBJ2-3; maybe TRBD1 (6 bases). The germline V gene encodes CDR1 ENHRY and CDR2 SYGVKD. The CDR3 length is 15 residues. Trimming took off 5 bases at V and 0 bases at J, with 12 bases between the two ends. CDR3 region: CAISYDRSSTDTQYF. CDR3 DNA: TGTGCCATCAGTTACGACAGGTCTAGCACAGATACGCAGTATTTT.